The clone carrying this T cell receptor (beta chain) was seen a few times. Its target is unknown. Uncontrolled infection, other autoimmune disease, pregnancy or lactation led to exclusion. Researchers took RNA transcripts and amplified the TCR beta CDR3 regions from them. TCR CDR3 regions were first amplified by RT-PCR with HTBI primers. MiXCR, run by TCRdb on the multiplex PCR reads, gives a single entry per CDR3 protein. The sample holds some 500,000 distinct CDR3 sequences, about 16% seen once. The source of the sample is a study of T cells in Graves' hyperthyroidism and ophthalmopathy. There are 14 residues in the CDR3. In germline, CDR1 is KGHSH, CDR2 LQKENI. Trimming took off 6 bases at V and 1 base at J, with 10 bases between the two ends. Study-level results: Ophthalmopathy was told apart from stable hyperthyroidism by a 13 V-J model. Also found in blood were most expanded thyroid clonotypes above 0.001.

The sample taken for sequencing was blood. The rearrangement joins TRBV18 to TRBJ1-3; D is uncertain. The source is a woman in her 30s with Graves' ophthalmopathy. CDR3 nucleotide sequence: TGTGCCAGCTCCTATACAGAGTCTGGAAACACCATATATTTT. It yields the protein CASSYTESGNTIYF.